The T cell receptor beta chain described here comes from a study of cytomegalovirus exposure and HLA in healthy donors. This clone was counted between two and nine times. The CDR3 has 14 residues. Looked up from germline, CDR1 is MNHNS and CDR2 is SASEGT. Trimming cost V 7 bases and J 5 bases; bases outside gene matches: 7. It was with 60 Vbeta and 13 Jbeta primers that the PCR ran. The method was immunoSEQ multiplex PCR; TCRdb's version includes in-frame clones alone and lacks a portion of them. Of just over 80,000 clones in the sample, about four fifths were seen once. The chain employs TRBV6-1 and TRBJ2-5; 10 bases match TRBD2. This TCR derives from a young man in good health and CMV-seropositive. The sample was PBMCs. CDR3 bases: TGTGCCAGCAATAGAGCGGGAGGGGCGGAGACCCAGTACTTC. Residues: CASNRAGGAETQYF.